The rows below give T cell receptor beta chains drawn from one sample of a study of shared clonotypes between healthy human individuals. Repertoires were generated with immunoSEQ multiplex PCR, while TCRdb's copy carries only in-frame clones and drops some. The sample has 2 million to 2.5 million clones; more than 85% are singletons. The source material was naive CD4+ T cells from PBMCs. These receptors all stem from a young man in good health. Some clones in this sample may be carry-over from other donors' samples. Each CDR3 is given without its conserved first and last residue. The order of the fields is J gene, V gene, CDR3 protein.

J: TRBJ2-7; V: TRBV5-1; CDR3: ASSLSHGYRSAYEQY
J: TRBJ2-3; V: TRBV29-1; CDR3: SGGTPDTQY
J: TRBJ2-5; V: TRBV5-1; CDR3: ASSLLPATSGRLKETQY
J: TRBJ2-7; V: TRBV2; CDR3: ASTNLGTYEQY
J: TRBJ1-3; V: TRBV10-3; CDR3: AISTGVGNTIY
J: TRBJ2-1; V: TRBV7-6; CDR3: ASPSSRDGVNEQF
J: TRBJ1-5; V: TRBV7-2; CDR3: ASSFRGNQPQH
J: TRBJ2-1; V: TRBV25-1; CDR3: ASGLAGDSSYNEQF
J: TRBJ2-7; V: TRBV5-1; CDR3: ASSLARQEGEQY
J: TRBJ1-4; V: TRBV10-2; CDR3: ASTRTAAQATNEKLF
J: TRBJ1-2; V: TRBV6-5; CDR3: ASRLQGTGYT
J: TRBJ2-5; V: TRBV2; CDR3: ASRDTGGGETQY
J: TRBJ1-4; V: TRBV7-2; CDR3: ASSLEWGRNEKLF
J: TRBJ1-2; V: TRBV7-9; CDR3: ASSPRGQGYGYT
J: TRBJ2-3; V: TRBV6-1; CDR3: ASSREDTQY
J: TRBJ1-2; V: TRBV6-5; CDR3: ASRPPGQGGGYT
J: TRBJ1-1; V: TRBV28; CDR3: ASSPTGGIEAF
J: TRBJ2-7; V: TRBV2; CDR3: ASRGSSANYEQY
J: TRBJ2-7; V: TRBV5-1; CDR3: ASQDPGAFEQY
J: TRBJ1-1; V: TRBV5-1; CDR3: ASSPATGRANTEAF
J: TRBJ2-2; V: TRBV6-1; CDR3: ASSATSGGAMNTGELF
J: TRBJ2-6; V: TRBV4-1; CDR3: ASSQTFSGANVLT
J: TRBJ2-7; V: TRBV28; CDR3: ASSLDKSYEQY
J: TRBJ2-4; V: TRBV30; CDR3: AWSARSTENIQY
J: TRBJ1-1; V: TRBV28; CDR3: ASSTGQGAGEAF
J: TRBJ2-1; V: TRBV6-5; CDR3: ASSYQRLDYNEQF
J: TRBJ1-1; V: TRBV5-5; CDR3: ASSLSDFMNTEAF
J: TRBJ2-5; V: TRBV11-2; CDR3: ASSLAPLAAEETQY
J: TRBJ2-1; V: TRBV4-3; CDR3: ASSRQSSSGEQF
J: TRBJ1-4; V: TRBV5-6; CDR3: ASSFLTGGSHEKLF
J: TRBJ1-1; V: TRBV7-8; CDR3: ASSRTIPGQGNTEAF
J: TRBJ1-4; V: TRBV15; CDR3: ATSREGGAGEKLF
J: TRBJ1-2; V: TRBV5-1; CDR3: ASSLAPGDYGYT
J: TRBJ2-3; V: TRBV19; CDR3: ASSISLFWDRDTDTQY
J: TRBJ2-1; V: TRBV10-3; CDR3: AISSSPSGSFYNEQF
J: TRBJ2-2; V: TRBV5-1; CDR3: ASRGGVRNTGELF
J: TRBJ2-7; V: TRBV19; CDR3: ASSIMGGKSYEQY
J: TRBJ1-1; V: TRBV28; CDR3: ASTGTWTTEAF
J: TRBJ2-3; V: TRBV7-2; CDR3: ASSFRTRTPTDTQY
J: TRBJ2-2; V: TRBV11-2; CDR3: ASSTWTGDSSGELF
J: TRBJ1-2; V: TRBV21-1; CDR3: ASSKGGSLNYGYT
J: TRBJ2-3; V: TRBV11-3; CDR3: ASSLDRLTDTQY
J: TRBJ2-2; V: TRBV2; CDR3: ASRDRGSAGELF
J: TRBJ2-4; V: TRBV7-9; CDR3: ASSEGSGAKNIQY
J: TRBJ2-3; V: TRBV9; CDR3: ASSASGSWDTQY
J: TRBJ2-5; V: TRBV7-2; CDR3: ASSLSSASGLETQY
J: TRBJ2-1; V: TRBV19; CDR3: ASNSGSYNEQF
J: TRBJ2-7; V: TRBV27; CDR3: ASSFLAGSFSPYEQY
J: TRBJ2-7; V: TRBV21-1; CDR3: ASSKVRGVLVYEQY